This TCR beta chain was profiled in a study of blood T cell repertoires in COVID-19. Study-wide background: Some COVID-19 samples were acute and others convalescent; all came from the United States, Italy and Spain. T cells, B-cell-depleted T cells, or PBMCs supplied cDNA or gDNA.

The authors' processing: By means of reference gene primer amplification, nucleated cell counts were estimated. Clones were read by immunoSEQ multiplex PCR, and TCRdb kept only the in-frame ones, dropping some. V and J calls plus clone size are reproduced from that table; the DNA served to infer D and trimming. The profile shows about 98,000 clones, about four fifths of them singletons. The CDR3 spans 18 residues. V lost 6 bases and J lost 5; bases outside the gene matches: 14. Germline assignment: CDR1 MNHEY and CDR2 SVGEGT. The TCR was taken from a human donor in a cohort sampled during active COVID-19. V and J are TRBV6-2 or TRBV6-3 and TRBJ2-5; 14 nucleotides align to TRBD2. The sample was peripheral blood. CDR3 nucleotides: TGTGCCAGCAGATACGGACTAGCGGGGGGTCACTTCGGGGAGACCCAGTACTTC. This translates into CASRYGLAGGHFGETQYF.